Presented here are 14 T cell receptor beta chains from one specimen sequenced in a study of blood T cell repertoires in COVID-19. Only in-frame clones appear in the TCRdb table, and some are missing; sequencing was by immunoSEQ multiplex PCR. The sample records roughly 62,000 clones, over 80% being singletons. Sample: peripheral blood. Source of these receptors: a man aged 25 to 45 with COVID-19, enrolled during active disease.

The chain is built from TRBV10-3 and TRBJ1-3, with 7 bases aligning to TRBD1. The trim removed 7 bases at V and 3 bases at J, leaving 3 bases unmatched. CDR1 is ENHRY, CDR2 SYGVKD, per germline. This CDR3 is 13 amino acids long. The CDR3 protein is CAITDRDGNTIYF. In DNA, the CDR3 is TGTGCCATCACCGACAGGGATGGAAACACCATATATTTT.

This chain uses TRBV19 with TRBJ2-3, with a weak D call TRBD1 (5 bases). The CDR3 loop spans 12 amino acids. Between the trimmed V and J ends, which lost 5 bases and 6 bases, there was a span of 9 bases. Per germline, CDR1 LNHDA and CDR2 SQIVND (reference sequence). The chain's CDR3 is CASSPSGDTQYF. The CDR3, as DNA: TGTGCCAGTAGTCCCTCAGGGGATACGCAGTATTTT. The variable domain in full, with the rest retrieved from reference TRBV19 and TRBJ2-3, is DGGITQSPKYLFRKEGQNVTLSCEQNLNHDAMYWYRQDPGQGLRLIYYSQIVNDFQKGDIAEGYSVSREKKESFPLTVTSAQKNPTAFYLCASSPSGDTQYFGPGTRLTVL.

CDR3 sequence reads: CATQLAGGTDTQYF. CDR3 nucleotides: TGTGCCACCCAACTAGCGGGAGGCACAGATACGCAGTATTTT. The chain recombines TRBV2 with TRBJ2-3; 11 bases line up with TRBD2. Germline V CDR1 and CDR2: SNHLY, FYNNEI. Trimming at V came to 10 bases and at J to 1 base, leaving 4 bases not matched to a gene. The CDR3 spans 14 residues.

V gene TRBV5-1 combines with J gene TRBJ2-1; the D gene is possibly TRBD2 (6 bases). Germline assignment: CDR1 SGHRS and CDR2 YFSETQ. CDR3 length equals 15 residues. Trimming removed 0 bases from V and 6 bases from J, with 13 bases in between. The CDR3: CASSLGRGNGNEQFF. As DNA, the CDR3 is TGCGCCAGCAGCTTGGGGAGGGGAAACGGCAATGAGCAGTTCTTC.

The V gene is TRBV28, the J gene TRBJ1-5, with 9 bases that match TRBD1. The CDR3 consists of 17 residues. Per the germline V gene, CDR1 is MDHEN and CDR2 is SYDVKM. With 6 bases clipped from V and 6 bases from J, the junction kept 15 bases outside the gene matches. CDR3 DNA: TGTGCCAGCAGCTCCCCGGGACAGGGCGGGTGGGGTCAGCCCCAGCATTTT. Protein: CASSSPGQGGWGQPQHF. The complete variable domain, with remaining parts taken from reference TRBV28 and TRBJ1-5, reads DVKVTQSSRYLVKRTGEKVFLECVQDMDHENMFWYRQDPGLGLRLIYFSYDVKMKEKGDIPEGYSVSREKKERFSLILESASTNQTSMYLCASSSPGQGGWGQPQHFGDGTRLSIL.

This chain joins TRBV15 and TRBJ1-2; TRBD1 might be the D (6 bases). Germline V lookup: CDR1 LNHNV, CDR2 YYDKDF (reference sequence). The CDR3 length is 11 residues. Deletions cut 4 bases from V and 8 bases from J, with 8 bases between. CDR3 sequence reads: CATSKGGGYTF. The CDR3 DNA reads TGTGCCACCAGCAAAGGGGGAGGCTACACCTTC.

This clone turned up a few times. The chain employs TRBV28 and TRBJ2-3; no firm D call. V lost 5 bases and J 4 bases, leaving 10 bases between the germline ends. CDR1 is MDHEN, CDR2 SYDVKM, per germline. The CDR3 runs 13 residues. In DNA form, the CDR3 reads TGTGCCAGCAGTAGTCTAGTGTCAGATACGCAGTATTTT. Residues: CASSSLVSDTQYF.

The DNA of the CDR3 is TGTGCCAGCAGTTTACGTCCCGGGACTAGCGGAACCTACGAGCAGTACTTC. This gives the protein CASSLRPGTSGTYEQYF. The chain couples TRBV28 to TRBJ2-7; 11 bases match TRBD2. The germline V gene encodes CDR1 MDHEN and CDR2 SYDVKM. The CDR3 consists of 17 residues. V was pared by 2 bases and J by 2 bases, with 8 bases of the junction left unmatched.

This clone was detected only once. This chain uses TRBV28 with TRBJ2-2; 7 positions agree with TRBD2. CDR1 is MDHEN and CDR2 is SYDVKM in the germline V gene. The CDR3 covers 15 residues. J was trimmed by 3 bases and V by 6 bases; bases with no gene match: 7. This chain's CDR3 is CASRPSGIYTGELFF. The CDR3 nucleotides read TGTGCCAGCAGACCGAGCGGGATATACACCGGGGAGCTGTTTTTT. The variable domain in full, with the rest retrieved from reference TRBV28 and TRBJ2-2, is DVKVTQSSRYLVKRTGEKVFLECVQDMDHENMFWYRQDPGLGLRLIYFSYDVKMKEKGDIPEGYSVSREKKERFSLILESASTNQTSMYLCASRPSGIYTGELFFGEGSRLTVL.

This clone was seen a few times. The chain employs TRBV5-1 and TRBJ1-1; 8 nucleotides match TRBD1. The CDR3 contains 12 residues. The junction had 4 bases not matched to a gene; V was cut back by 4 bases and J by 8 bases. Germline V gene lookup returns CDR1 SGHRS and CDR2 YFSETQ. The CDR3 region is CASSQDRGEAFF. CDR3 DNA: TGCGCCAGCAGCCAAGACAGGGGAGAAGCTTTCTTT.

The table lists this clone with many counts. The gene calls are TRBV21-1 and TRBJ1-2; TRBD1, the table's D call, was not compared with the DNA. TRBV21-1 is a known pseudogene. The length of the CDR3 is 15 residues. The CDR3 DNA sequence: TGTGCCAGCAGCACCCACAGGGGGCGCTTCTCTGGCTACACCTTC. This encodes CASSTHRGRFSGYTF.

V is TRBV4-1 and J is TRBJ2-7; maybe TRBD2 (6 bases). The CDR3 has 16 residues. Trimming stripped 0 bases from V and 0 bases from J, with 12 bases between. Germline CDR1 MGHRA, CDR2 YSYEKL. The CDR3 loop reads CASSQDPAGSSYEQYF. DNA of the CDR3: TGCGCCAGCAGCCAAGACCCCGCGGGGTCCTCCTACGAGCAGTACTTC.

A few counts support this clone. V is TRBV6-1 and J is TRBJ1-1; the D is unclear. Trimming removed 1 base at V and 6 bases at J, with 15 bases between. The CDR3 contains 15 residues. The germline V gene has CDR1 MNHNS and CDR2 SASEGT. The DNA of the CDR3 is TGTGCCAGCAGTGAAGAGGGCGGAGGGCACGCTGAAGCTTTCTTT. Encoded protein: CASSEEGGGHAEAFF.

This clone was observed a handful of times. The V call is TRBV27, the J call TRBJ2-7; no clear D. This CDR3 has 13 residues. The V and J ends lost 2 bases and 4 bases respectively, with 9 bases between them. The germline gives CDR1 MNHEY, CDR2 SMNVEV (reference sequence). The CDR3: CASSLKLLYEQYF. The CDR3 nucleotides read TGTGCCAGCAGTTTAAAGCTGCTATACGAGCAGTACTTC.